This T cell receptor beta chain emerged from a study of post-analysis software for immune sequencing data. Study background: Relapsing-remitting, secondary progressive and progressive-relapsing courses of multiple sclerosis were included.

The library was made from cDNA and included unique molecular identifiers. One entry per CDR3 protein, called by TCRdb with MiXCR from the PCR reads. The sample shows 740,000 or so distinct CDR3 sequences, about 53% of them seen only once. A word on this clonotype: Its target is not known.

The CDR3 runs to 17 residues. V was clipped by 2 bases and J by 7 bases, with 18 bases between them. Germline CDR1 and CDR2: SEHNR and FQNEAQ (reference sequence). Whole-study results and caveats: Roughly 5 TRBV segments occurring more often in patients than controls included TRBV5-6, TRBV5-1 and TRBV20-1.

This TCR derives from a girl aged 10-17 years with multiple sclerosis. Sequenced sample: blood. The chain has TRBV7-9 and TRBJ1-6; a possible D gene is TRBD1 (5 bases). The CDR3 DNA follows: TGTGCCAGCAGCTTACGAGGAGCCAGGGCATCGAATTCACCCCTCCACTTT. Its translation: CASSLRGARASNSPLHF.